This T cell receptor (beta chain) was identified during a study of blood T cells in healthy people across ages. PCR was performed a second time for about 7 to 12 cycles using a sample-barcoded 5' primer and a J-beta primer mix. TCRdb passed the 5' RACE reads through MiXCR, listing each CDR3 protein once. The repertoire has hundreds of thousands of distinct CDR3 sequences, approximately 25% of them found once; the top ten carry under 9.5%. The CDR3 consists of 14 residues. Germline V CDR1 and CDR2: MNHEY, SMNVEV (reference sequence). These sequences were also reported in another study, on T cells of mothers and their children. As that study records: Every mother supplied over 8 million TCR beta CDR3 reads and every child about 3 million.

Sequencing used blood. This TCR was recovered from a boy aged 10-17 years in good health. V usage is TRBV27 and J usage is TRBJ2-5; 13 bases align to TRBD2. The assigned J gene may be wrong: the sequence end matches TRBJ2-1 better. This CDR3 is CATLGLAGAYEQFF. DNA of the CDR3: TGTGCCACCTTAGGACTAGCGGGAGCCTATGAGCAGTTCTTC.